A selection of T cell receptor beta chains follows, all from one sample in a study of cytomegalovirus exposure and HLA in healthy donors. Assay: immunoSEQ multiplex PCR; the TCRdb copy retains only in-frame clones and omits some. The repertoire holds around 140,000 clones, more than 70% seen once, with approximately 0.94% in the top ten. The sample was PBMCs. These receptors were obtained from a woman aged 55-70 years in good health and CMV-seronegative. CDR3s include the opening cysteine and the closing phenylalanine or tryptophan. The D gene is left open where the match is weak. The listing skips clone size in some rows; elsewhere it reads once, few, many or a size class.

>TRBJ1-2|-|TRBV10-2|-
TGCGCCGGCTACGGGATTGGTTCTGGCTACACCTTC
CAGYGIGSGYTF
>TRBJ2-7|-|TRBV28|-
TGTGCCAGCACCCTTGGGCTAGCGACGTCCTACGAGCAGTACTTC
CASTLGLATSYEQYF
>TRBJ1-1|-|TRBV4-2|few
TGTGCCAGCTCAAGCGGGGGACTCACTGAAGCTTTCTTT
CASSSGGLTEAFF
>TRBJ2-7|TRBD1|TRBV5-6|-
TGTGCCAGCAGGCATCAGGGGGCGCGGGTCGAGCAGTACTTC
CASRHQGARVEQYF
>TRBJ2-3|TRBD1|TRBV27|-
TGTGCCAGCAGCCAATTGACAGGGATCACAGATACGCAGTATTTT
CASSQLTGITDTQYF
>TRBJ2-3|-|TRBV5-4|-
TGTGCCAGCAGATACGGACTTGCCACAGATACGCAGTACTTT
CASRYGLATDTQYF
>TRBJ1-2|TRBD1|TRBV5-4|-
TGTGCCAGCAGCTTGGACGCAGGGGGCCTTACGCTTGGTGGCTACACCTTC
CASSLDAGGLTLGGYTF
>TRBJ1-1|-|TRBV6-5|-
TGTGCCAGCAGTCGACAGCCGAACACTGAAGCTTTCTTT
CASSRQPNTEAFF
>TRBJ1-5|-|TRBV21-1|once
TGTGCCAGCAGCGGGACAGGGCGACTGGTGGAGCCCCAGCATTTT
CASSGTGRLVEPQHF
>TRBJ1-2|TRBD1|TRBV6-1|-
TGTGCCAGCAGCCGGGACAGTTTTAACTATGGCTACACCTTC
CASSRDSFNYGYTF
>TRBJ2-6|-|TRBV25-1|few
TGTGCCAGCAGTCTAGTAGCAGGAGGGAACTCTGGGGCCAACGTCCTGACTTTC
CASSLVAGGNSGANVLTF
>TRBJ1-5|TRBD1|TRBV30|-
TGTGCCTGGAGCTTCGGACAGGGGACGACTCAGCCCCAGCATTTT
CAWSFGQGTTQPQHF
>TRBJ1-1|-|TRBV2|once
TGTGCCAGCAGTGAGAGCGCTTTCTTT
CASSESAFF
>TRBJ1-5|-|TRBV2|-
TGTGCCAGCAGGTACACAGATTTCCAGCCCCAGCATTTT
CASRYTDFQPQHF
>TRBJ2-3|TRBD2|TRBV4-1|-
TGCGCCAGCAGCCAAGATGGGAACGGGGGGATCACAGATACGCAGTATTTT
CASSQDGNGGITDTQYF
>TRBJ1-6|-|TRBV7-2|-
TGTGCCAGCAGCCCAAGGGGTCATAATTCACCCCTCCACTTT
CASSPRGHNSPLHF
>TRBJ2-5|-|TRBV5-1|-
TGCGCCAGTGCCGTTACAGGAGCCCAAGAGACCCAGTACTTC
CASAVTGAQETQYF
>TRBJ2-3|TRBD2|TRBV19|once
TGTGCCAGTAGTATAGCGCTAGCGGGGACAGATACGCAGTATTTT
CASSIALAGTDTQYF
>TRBJ2-7|TRBD1|TRBV7-2|-
TGTGCCAGCAGCAAGCCACCGCCTGCGACAGGGAGCTACGAGCAGTACTTC
CASSKPPPATGSYEQYF
>TRBJ2-7|TRBD1|TRBV4-1|-
TGCGCCAGCAGCCAAGGGTGGGGGACAGCCTCCTACGAGCAGTACTTC
CASSQGWGTASYEQYF
>TRBJ2-5|TRBD1|TRBV6-1|-
TGTGCCAGCAGTAAAGGGGACAGGGGGAACCAAGAGACCCAGTACTTC
CASSKGDRGNQETQYF
>TRBJ2-7|TRBD1|TRBV6-1|-
TGTGCCAGCAGTGGGCGGACAGGGTCACTTTCCTACGAGCAGTACTTC
CASSGRTGSLSYEQYF
>TRBJ1-3|TRBD1|TRBV5-5|-
TGTGCCAGCAGCCGACAGGGGAGTGGAAACACCATATATTTT
CASSRQGSGNTIYF
>TRBJ2-1|TRBD1|TRBV5-4|few
TGTGCCAGCAGCCCGAGGACAGGGAAAACGGGTGAGCAGTTCTTC
CASSPRTGKTGEQFF
>TRBJ1-2|TRBD1|TRBV5-4|-
TGTGCCAGCAGCTTTTTAGGGACAGGGGTGTTTGGCTACACCTTC
CASSFLGTGVFGYTF
>TRBJ2-3|-|TRBV7-3|once
TGTGCCAGCAGCTTCGGGACTGCGATGGATACGCAGTATTTT
CASSFGTAMDTQYF
>TRBJ2-5|TRBD1|TRBV5-1|-
TGCGCCAGCAGCTTCTCCGGGACAGGGGGCGAGAAGACCCAGTACTTC
CASSFSGTGGEKTQYF
>TRBJ2-2|-|TRBV11-2|-
TGTGCCAGCAGCTTAGTTACTAGTACCGGGGAGCTGTTTTTT
CASSLVTSTGELFF
>TRBJ1-5|-|TRBV5-1|few
TGCGCCAGCAGCCAGCAACCGGGACACGACAATCAGCCCCAGCATTTT
CASSQQPGHDNQPQHF
>TRBJ2-7|TRBD1|TRBV28|-
TGTGCCAGCAGGCCCACGGGACGACAGGGGTCCGAGCAGTACTTC
CASRPTGRQGSEQYF
>TRBJ2-1|-|TRBV2|once
TGTGCCAGCACCGGTGAGCGTTCCACCTACAATGAGCAGTTCTTC
CASTGERSTYNEQFF
>TRBJ2-5|TRBD1|TRBV11-2|-
TGTGCCAGCAGCTCCCGGGGGTGGGGGACAGGGCAAGAGACCCAGTACTTC
CASSSRGWGTGQETQYF
>TRBJ2-2|TRBD2|TRBV6-5|-
TGTGCCAGCAGTTACCTTCTAGCGGGAGGAGGCGGGGAGCTGTTTTTT
CASSYLLAGGGGELFF
>TRBJ2-5|-|TRBV11-3|-
TGTGCCAGCAGCTCGGGTCGGGATCGGGAGACCCAGTACTTC
CASSSGRDRETQYF
>TRBJ2-7|-|TRBV11-2|-
TGTGCCAGCAGCTCCATAGCGACCCGAACGTACGAGCAGTACTTC
CASSSIATRTYEQYF
>TRBJ1-4|-|TRBV5-1|-
TGCGCCAGCAGGGGGGCAGGGGTCGCAACTAATGAAAAACTGTTTTTT
CASRGAGVATNEKLFF
>TRBJ1-2|-|TRBV2|-
TGTGCCAGCAGTGTCGACAGCAACTATGGCTACACCTTC
CASSVDSNYGYTF
>TRBJ1-4|-|TRBV7-9|few
TGTGCCAGCAGCTCTAACAGGGCAACTAATGAAAAACTGTTTTTT
CASSSNRATNEKLFF
>TRBJ2-5|TRBD1|TRBV28|few
TGTGCCAGCAGTGGGGACAGAGTGAGCCAAGAGACCCAGTACTTC
CASSGDRVSQETQYF
>TRBJ2-7|-|TRBV5-3|-
TGTGCCAGAAGCAGGAAACCGGCGGGTCCCTACGAGCAGTACTTC
CARSRKPAGPYEQYF
>TRBJ2-3|-|TRBV28|few
TGTGCCAGCAGTTCCCATCAGGCTACCAGCACAGATACGCAGTATTTT
CASSSHQATSTDTQYF